Listed below are T cell receptor beta chains from one sample, sequenced in a study of shared clonotypes between healthy human individuals. The repertoire was sequenced with immunoSEQ multiplex PCR; TCRdb's copy has only in-frame clones and lacks some. The table shows about 770,000 clones, with approximately 72% occurring only once. Material: memory CD4+ T cells sorted from blood. The receptors were sampled from a woman in her twenties or thirties in good health. The CDR3 runs from the conserved cysteine through the conserved F or W.

TRBJ2-7,TRBV7-2,CASSLDSTSSYEQYF
TRBJ1-5,TRBV9,CASSVGPLGNQPQHF
TRBJ2-2,TRBV5-1,CASSEVRTGELFF
TRBJ2-7,TRBV7-8,CASSSGTLYEQYF
TRBJ1-1,TRBV20-1,CSASGHEAFF
TRBJ1-1,TRBV19,CASTDGPANTEAFF
TRBJ1-2,TRBV5-4,CASSFWQGARLYYGYTF
TRBJ2-7,TRBV7-3,CASSAQGGGRSYEQYF
TRBJ2-5,TRBV28,CASSFLAGIGSETQYF
TRBJ2-2,TRBV11-1,CASSNRGRDTGELFF
TRBJ2-1,TRBV6-1,CASSERWGGGFDEQFF
TRBJ2-5,TRBV30,CAWSSGPQETQYF
TRBJ2-5,TRBV28,CASYPGTQETQYF
TRBJ1-1,TRBV10-2,CASKAGEHFTEAFF
TRBJ2-7,TRBV29-1,CSVVLLPNPGTGNNEQYF
TRBJ1-5,TRBV7-2,CASSLDSLSNQPQHF
TRBJ2-1,TRBV5-1,CASSLAVSGWGGEQFF
TRBJ2-1,TRBV5-1,CASSLDTFSYNEQFF
TRBJ2-7,TRBV30,CAWSGGTGYSYEQYF